Listed below are T cell receptor beta chains from one sample, sequenced in a study of spatial heterogeneity in lung cancer. A single record per CDR3 protein comes from TCRdb applying MiXCR to the 5' RACE reads. The data show about 18,000 distinct CDR3 sequences, 7.5% seen once. Sequenced here: lung tumor tissue, sampled at surgery. The receptors derive from a male donor with early-stage non-small cell lung cancer. The CDR3 runs from the conserved cysteine through the conserved F or W. Each record gives: D gene, clone size, J gene, V gene, CDR3 DNA, CDR3 protein. D genes are given only for firm matches. Part of the rows lack a size; the others show once, few, many or a class for expanded clones.

>.|.|TRBJ2-3|TRBV10-3
TGTGCCATCAGTGTACGGGGTACCGATACGCAGTATTTT
CAISVRGTDTQYF
>TRBD2|many|TRBJ2-3|TRBV6-2/TRBV6-3
TGTGCCAGCAGTTCGGGACTAGGGGCCCTGTTCCCGTTGGATACGCAGTATTTT
CASSSGLGALFPLDTQYF
>TRBD2|.|TRBJ2-5|TRBV9
TGTGCCAGCAGCGTAGGATCGCCCGGGGGGGAGACCCAGTACTTC
CASSVGSPGGETQYF
>.|many|TRBJ1-2|TRBV20-1
TGCAGTGCCCCGAGGGACACAAACTATGGCTACACCTTC
CSAPRDTNYGYTF
>.|.|TRBJ2-5|TRBV12-3/TRBV12-4
TGTGCCAGCAGCCCCGGGAGCCCAGGGGAGACCCAGTACTTC
CASSPGSPGETQYF
>.|many|TRBJ2-1|TRBV20-1
TGCAGTGCGAGCCCCGCGATGGGGGGCTCCTACAATGAGCAGTTCTTC
CSASPAMGGSYNEQFF
>.|few|TRBJ1-2|TRBV10-1
TGCGCCAGCAGTGAGGACAGGTTCCCTATCTATGGCTACACCTTC
CASSEDRFPIYGYTF
>.|.|TRBJ2-5|TRBV29-1
TGCAGCGTTGACGGGAACCTAAAAGGGTTGACCCAGTACTTC
CSVDGNLKGLTQYF
>TRBD2|.|TRBJ2-1|TRBV20-1
TGCAGTGCATTAGCGGGGGGGCTCTCTAATGAGCAGTTCTTC
CSALAGGLSNEQFF
>.|few|TRBJ2-1|TRBV3-1
TGTGCCAGCAGCCAAGACCCCGCGGAGGTTAGCTCCTACAATGAGCAGTTCTTC
CASSQDPAEVSSYNEQFF
>TRBD1|.|TRBJ2-1|TRBV18
TGTGCCAGCTCACCGGCGGACAGGGGGCATGGTAGGAATGAGCAGTTCTTC
CASSPADRGHGRNEQFF
>.|.|TRBJ2-3|TRBV20-1
TGCAGTGGCACTCGGGACACAGATACGCAGTATTTT
CSGTRDTDTQYF
>TRBD1|many|TRBJ1-2|TRBV12-3/TRBV12-4
TGTGCCAGCAGTCCGGACAGGGGGCATGGCTACACCTTC
CASSPDRGHGYTF
>.|.|TRBJ2-2|TRBV5-5
TGTGCCAGCAGCCAACTTCGACAGGTGGCCGGGGAGCTGTTTTTT
CASSQLRQVAGELFF
>.|.|TRBJ2-2|TRBV4-3
TGCGCCAGCAGCCAAGATCCTGTATCCGGGGAGCTGTTTTTT
CASSQDPVSGELFF
>.|.|TRBJ1-1|TRBV24-1
TGTGCCACCAGTGATTCCGCCACAACAGGGCACACTGAAGCTTTCTTT
CATSDSATTGHTEAFF
>.|many|TRBJ1-1|TRBV21-1
TGTGCCAGCAGCAAAGTCGCGGTCAACACTGAAGCTTTCTTT
CASSKVAVNTEAFF
>.|many|TRBJ2-3|TRBV5-6
TGTGCCAGCAGCAGCCGGGGCACGGGCACCCGCACAGATACGCAGTATTTT
CASSSRGTGTRTDTQYF
>.|few|TRBJ1-3|TRBV29-1
TGCAGCGTTGAAGATTGGGAGAGGGGAAACACCATATATTTT
CSVEDWERGNTIYF
>TRBD2|many|TRBJ2-1|TRBV7-9
TGTGCCAGCAGCTTAGGTCTTCTAGCGGGGGGCTACAATGAGCAGTTCTTC
CASSLGLLAGGYNEQFF
>TRBD1|many|TRBJ2-1|TRBV24-1
TGTGCCACCAGTGACCCCTTGGTGACAGGGATGGGCTACAATGAGCAGTTCTTC
CATSDPLVTGMGYNEQFF
>.|medium-sized|TRBJ2-7|TRBV5-1
TGCGCCAGCAGCTTGGATCAGGGCCTAGAGCAGTACTTC
CASSLDQGLEQYF
>TRBD1|many|TRBJ1-5|TRBV4-1
TGCGCCAGCAGCCAAGACCAGGGGGCGCGGCAGCCCCAGCATTTT
CASSQDQGARQPQHF
>.|few|TRBJ2-7|TRBV7-8
TGTGCCAGCAGCTTAGCGGGAGGGGGCGAGCAGTACTTC
CASSLAGGGEQYF
>.|many|TRBJ1-1|TRBV11-2
TGTGCCAGCAGCTTAGAAGGGGGAGGTGAAGCTTTCTTT
CASSLEGGGEAFF
>.|many|TRBJ2-3|TRBV10-3
TGTGCCATCAGTGAGCGGGTCACAGATACGCAGTATTTT
CAISERVTDTQYF
>.|many|TRBJ2-3|TRBV20-1
TGCAGTGCTGCAAGAGGGGCAGATACGCAGTATTTT
CSAARGADTQYF
>TRBD1|.|TRBJ2-5|TRBV5-4
TGTGCCAGCAGCTTAAGTATGGGACAGGGGGGCCAGGTCTGGTACTTC
CASSLSMGQGGQVWYF
>.|many|TRBJ1-2|TRBV28
TGTGCCAGCAGTTCCTCGGACACAAACTATGGCTACACCTTC
CASSSSDTNYGYTF
>.|many|TRBJ1-2|TRBV6-5
TGTGCCAGCAGGGTAGGGTCCTTAGCCTATGGCTACACCTTC
CASRVGSLAYGYTF
>.|few|TRBJ1-5|TRBV6-2/TRBV6-3
TGTGCCAGCAGGAAGGGGGTCCAGCCCCAGCATTTT
CASRKGVQPQHF